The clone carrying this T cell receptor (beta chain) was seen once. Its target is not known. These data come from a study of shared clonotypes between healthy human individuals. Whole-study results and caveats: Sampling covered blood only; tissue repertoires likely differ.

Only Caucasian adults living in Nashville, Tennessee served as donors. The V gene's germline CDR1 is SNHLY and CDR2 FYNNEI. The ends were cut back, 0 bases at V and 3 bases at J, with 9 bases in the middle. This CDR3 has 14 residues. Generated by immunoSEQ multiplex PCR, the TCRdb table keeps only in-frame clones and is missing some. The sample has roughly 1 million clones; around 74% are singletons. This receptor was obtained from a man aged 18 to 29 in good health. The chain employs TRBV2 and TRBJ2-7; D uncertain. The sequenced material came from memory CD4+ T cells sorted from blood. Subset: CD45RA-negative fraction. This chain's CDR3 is CASSEARGFYEQYF. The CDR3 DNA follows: TGTGCCAGCAGTGAAGCGCGAGGTTTCTACGAGCAGTACTTC.